This TCR beta chain emerged from a study of a mutant IDH1 vaccine in newly diagnosed glioma. In the study overall: Either 4-6 weeks after radiotherapy alone or alongside temozolomide, vaccination was begun.

The table came from immunoSEQ multiplex PCR; TCRdb's copy has only in-frame clones and leaves some out. The sample has 11,000 or so clones; more than 75% are singletons. The count of this clone is one. The target antigen is unknown. This CDR3 comprises 16 residues. Germline V gives CDR1 SGHNT, CDR2 YENEEA. Trimming took off 1 base at V and 6 bases at J, with 16 bases between the two ends. Time point reported: week 5, during vaccination. One vaccine dose held 300 ug of mutant IDH1 20-mer peptide and came with topical imiquimod. Sequences were derived from PBMCs, sampled from a glioma patient whose treatment included an IDH1 peptide vaccine. This TCR was sampled from a woman aged 40 to 50 with glioma. Some clones in this sample may be carry-over from other donors' samples. The chain links TRBV11-3 to TRBJ1-5; D gene uncertain. CDR3 loop: CASSLVRERSVQPQHF. As DNA, the CDR3 is TGTGCCAGCAGCTTAGTAAGGGAAAGATCAGTTCAGCCCCAGCATTTT.